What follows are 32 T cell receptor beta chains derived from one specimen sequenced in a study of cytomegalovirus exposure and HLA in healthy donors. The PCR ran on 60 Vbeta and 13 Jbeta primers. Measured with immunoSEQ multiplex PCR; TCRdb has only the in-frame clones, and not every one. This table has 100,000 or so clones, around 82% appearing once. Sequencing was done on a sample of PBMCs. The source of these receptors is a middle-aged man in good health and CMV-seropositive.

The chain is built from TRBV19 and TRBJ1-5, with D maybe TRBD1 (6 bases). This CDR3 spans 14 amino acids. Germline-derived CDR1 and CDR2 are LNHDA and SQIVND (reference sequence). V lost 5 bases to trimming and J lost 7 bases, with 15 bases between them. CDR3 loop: CASSARGGGQPQHF. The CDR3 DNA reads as TGTGCCAGTAGTGCTAGGGGGGGAGGACAGCCCCAGCATTTT.

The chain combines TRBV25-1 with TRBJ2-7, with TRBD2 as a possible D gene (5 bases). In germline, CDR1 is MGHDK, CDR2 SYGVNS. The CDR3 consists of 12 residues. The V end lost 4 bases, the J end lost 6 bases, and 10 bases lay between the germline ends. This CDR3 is CASSAGNVEQYF. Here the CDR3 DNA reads TGTGCCAGCAGTGCGGGGAATGTCGAGCAGTACTTC.

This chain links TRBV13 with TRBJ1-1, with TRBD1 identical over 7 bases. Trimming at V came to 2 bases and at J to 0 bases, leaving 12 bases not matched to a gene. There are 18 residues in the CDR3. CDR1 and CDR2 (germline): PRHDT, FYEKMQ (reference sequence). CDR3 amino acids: CASSLRQGGTRMNTEAFF. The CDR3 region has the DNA TGTGCCAGCAGCTTACGGCAGGGGGGAACCCGCATGAACACTGAAGCTTTCTTT.

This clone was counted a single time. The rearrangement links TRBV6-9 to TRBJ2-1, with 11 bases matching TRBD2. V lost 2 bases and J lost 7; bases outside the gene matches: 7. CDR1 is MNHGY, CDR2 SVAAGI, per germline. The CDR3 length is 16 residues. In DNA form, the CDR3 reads TGTGCCAGCAGTTATAGACTAGCGGGACCTATTAATGAGCAGTTCTTC. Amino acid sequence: CASSYRLAGPINEQFF.

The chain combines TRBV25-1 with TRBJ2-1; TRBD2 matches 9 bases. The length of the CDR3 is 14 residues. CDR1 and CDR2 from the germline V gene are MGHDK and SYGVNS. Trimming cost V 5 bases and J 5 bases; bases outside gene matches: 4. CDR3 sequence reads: CASSRLAGNNEQFF. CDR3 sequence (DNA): TGTGCCAGCAGTCGTCTAGCGGGGAACAATGAGCAGTTCTTC.

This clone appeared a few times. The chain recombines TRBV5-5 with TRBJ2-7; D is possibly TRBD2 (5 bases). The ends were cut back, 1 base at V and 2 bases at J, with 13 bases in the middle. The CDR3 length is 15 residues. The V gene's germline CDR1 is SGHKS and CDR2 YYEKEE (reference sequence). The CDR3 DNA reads TGTGCCAGCAGCTTGTCGCTAGCTGAAACCTACGAGCAGTACTTC. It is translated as CASSLSLAETYEQYF.

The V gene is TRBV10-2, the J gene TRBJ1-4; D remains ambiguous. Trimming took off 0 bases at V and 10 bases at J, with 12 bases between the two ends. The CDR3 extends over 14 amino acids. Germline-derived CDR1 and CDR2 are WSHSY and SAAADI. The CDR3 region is CASSESRITGKLFF. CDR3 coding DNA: TGCGCCAGCAGTGAGTCGAGGATTACTGGAAAACTGTTTTTT.

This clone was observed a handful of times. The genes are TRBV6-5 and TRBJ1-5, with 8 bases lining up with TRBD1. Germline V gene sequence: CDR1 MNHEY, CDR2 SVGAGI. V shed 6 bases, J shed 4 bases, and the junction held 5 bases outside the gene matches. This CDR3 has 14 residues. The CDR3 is CASSWGQVNQPQHF. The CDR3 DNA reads TGTGCCAGCAGCTGGGGACAGGTGAATCAGCCCCAGCATTTT.

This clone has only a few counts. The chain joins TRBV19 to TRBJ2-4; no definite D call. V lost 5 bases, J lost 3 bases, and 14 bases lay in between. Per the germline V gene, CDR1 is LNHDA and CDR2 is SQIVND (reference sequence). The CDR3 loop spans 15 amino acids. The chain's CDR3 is CASSHPSDLKNIQYF. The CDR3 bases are TGTGCCAGTAGTCATCCCTCAGATCTCAAAAACATTCAGTACTTC.

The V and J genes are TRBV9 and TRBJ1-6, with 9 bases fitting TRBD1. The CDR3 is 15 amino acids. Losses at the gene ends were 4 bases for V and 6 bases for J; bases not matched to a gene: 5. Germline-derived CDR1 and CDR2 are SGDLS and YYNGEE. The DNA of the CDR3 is TGTGCCAGCAGCCCGTGGACAGGGGCTAATTCACCCCTCCACTTT. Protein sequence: CASSPWTGANSPLHF.

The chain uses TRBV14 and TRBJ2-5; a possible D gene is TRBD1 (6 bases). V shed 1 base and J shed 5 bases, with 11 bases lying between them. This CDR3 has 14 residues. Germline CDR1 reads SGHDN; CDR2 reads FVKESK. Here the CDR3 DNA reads TGTGCCAGCAGCCAAGTCTTTCAGGGGGAGACCCAGTACTTC. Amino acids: CASSQVFQGETQYF.

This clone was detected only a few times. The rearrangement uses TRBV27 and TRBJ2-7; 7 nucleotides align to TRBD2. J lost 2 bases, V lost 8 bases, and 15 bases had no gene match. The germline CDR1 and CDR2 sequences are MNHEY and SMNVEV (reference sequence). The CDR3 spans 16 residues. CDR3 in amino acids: CASSLDPGGRTYEQYF. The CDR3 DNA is TGTGCCAGCTCGCTGGATCCGGGAGGCCGAACCTACGAGCAGTACTTC.

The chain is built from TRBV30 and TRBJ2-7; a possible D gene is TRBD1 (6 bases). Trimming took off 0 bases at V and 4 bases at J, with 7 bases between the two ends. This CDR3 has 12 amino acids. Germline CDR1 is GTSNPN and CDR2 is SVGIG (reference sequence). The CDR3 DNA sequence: TGTGCCTGGAGTGTTACAGGGTACGAGCAGTACTTC. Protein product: CAWSVTGYEQYF.

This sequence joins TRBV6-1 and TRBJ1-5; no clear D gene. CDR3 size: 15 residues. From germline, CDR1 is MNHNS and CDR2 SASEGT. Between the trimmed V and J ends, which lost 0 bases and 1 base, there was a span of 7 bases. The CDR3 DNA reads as TGTGCCAGCAGTGAAGCGCGGCCCAGCAATCAGCCCCAGCATTTT. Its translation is CASSEARPSNQPQHF.

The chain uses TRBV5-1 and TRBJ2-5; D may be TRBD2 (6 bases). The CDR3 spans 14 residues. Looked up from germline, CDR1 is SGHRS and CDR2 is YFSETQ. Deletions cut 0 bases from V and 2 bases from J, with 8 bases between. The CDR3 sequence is CASSLEGTQETQYF. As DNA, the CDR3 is TGCGCCAGCAGCTTGGAGGGGACTCAAGAGACCCAGTACTTC.

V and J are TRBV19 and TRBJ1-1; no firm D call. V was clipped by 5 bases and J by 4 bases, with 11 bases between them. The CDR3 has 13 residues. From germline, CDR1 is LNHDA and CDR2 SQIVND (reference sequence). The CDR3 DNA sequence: TGTGCCAGTAGTCCGTCGGTCGGCACTGAAGCTTTCTTT. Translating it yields CASSPSVGTEAFF.

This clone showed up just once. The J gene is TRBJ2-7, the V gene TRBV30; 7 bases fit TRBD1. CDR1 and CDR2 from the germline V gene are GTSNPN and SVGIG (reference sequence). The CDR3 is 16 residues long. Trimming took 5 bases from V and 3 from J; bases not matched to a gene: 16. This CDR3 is CAWGASGQKYNYEQYF. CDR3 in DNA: TGTGCCTGGGGTGCCTCGGGACAGAAATATAACTACGAGCAGTACTTC. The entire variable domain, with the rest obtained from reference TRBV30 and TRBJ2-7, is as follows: SQTIHQWPATLVQPVGSPLSLECTVEGTSNPNLYWYRQAAGRGLQLLFYSVGIGQISSEVPQNLSASRPQDRQFILSSKKLLLSDSGFYLCAWGASGQKYNYEQYFGPGTRLTVT.

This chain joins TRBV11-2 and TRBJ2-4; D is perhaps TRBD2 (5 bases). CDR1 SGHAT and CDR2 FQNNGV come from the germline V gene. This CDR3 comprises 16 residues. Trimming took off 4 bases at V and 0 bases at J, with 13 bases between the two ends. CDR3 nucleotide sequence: TGTGCCAGCAGCTCTTTGGGAGCACTAGCCAAAAACATTCAGTACTTC. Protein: CASSSLGALAKNIQYF.

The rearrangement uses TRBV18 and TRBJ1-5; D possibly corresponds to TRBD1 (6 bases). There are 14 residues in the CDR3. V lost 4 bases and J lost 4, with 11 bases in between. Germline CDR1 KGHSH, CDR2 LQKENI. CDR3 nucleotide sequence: TGTGCCAGCTCACTATTGGGGGCGAATCAGCCCCAGCATTTT. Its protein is CASSLLGANQPQHF.

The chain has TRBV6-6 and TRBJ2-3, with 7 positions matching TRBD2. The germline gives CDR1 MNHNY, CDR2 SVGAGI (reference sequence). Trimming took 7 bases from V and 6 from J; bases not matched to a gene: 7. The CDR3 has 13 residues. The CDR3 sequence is CASNGLVADTQYF. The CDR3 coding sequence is TGTGCCAGCAACGGACTAGTTGCGGATACGCAGTATTTT.

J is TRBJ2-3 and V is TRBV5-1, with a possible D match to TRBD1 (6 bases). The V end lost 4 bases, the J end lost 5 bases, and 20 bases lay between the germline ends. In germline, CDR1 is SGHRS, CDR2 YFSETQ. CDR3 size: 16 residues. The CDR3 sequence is CASSEGPGLGGDTQYF. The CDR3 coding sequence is TGCGCCAGCAGCGAGGGACCGGGCTTAGGGGGAGATACGCAGTATTTT.

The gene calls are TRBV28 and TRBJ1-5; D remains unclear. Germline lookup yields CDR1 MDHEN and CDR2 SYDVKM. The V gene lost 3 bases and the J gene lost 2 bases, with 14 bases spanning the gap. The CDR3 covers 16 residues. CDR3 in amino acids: CASSFGLVRRNQPQHF. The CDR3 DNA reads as TGTGCCAGCAGTTTCGGACTTGTCCGGCGCAATCAGCCCCAGCATTTT.

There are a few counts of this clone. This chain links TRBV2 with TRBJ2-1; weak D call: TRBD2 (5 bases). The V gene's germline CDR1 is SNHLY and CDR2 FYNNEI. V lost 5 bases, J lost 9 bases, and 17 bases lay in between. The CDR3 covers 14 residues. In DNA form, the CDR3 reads TGTGCCAGCAGTCAGCTGGGGAGCGACGCTGAGCAGTTCTTC. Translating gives CASSQLGSDAEQFF.

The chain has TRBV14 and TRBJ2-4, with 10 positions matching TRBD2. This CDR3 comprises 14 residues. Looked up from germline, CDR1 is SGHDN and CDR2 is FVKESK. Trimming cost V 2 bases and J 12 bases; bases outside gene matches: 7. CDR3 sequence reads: CASSQLAGGASQYF. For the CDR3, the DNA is TGTGCCAGCAGCCAATTAGCGGGAGGAGCCAGTCAGTACTTC.

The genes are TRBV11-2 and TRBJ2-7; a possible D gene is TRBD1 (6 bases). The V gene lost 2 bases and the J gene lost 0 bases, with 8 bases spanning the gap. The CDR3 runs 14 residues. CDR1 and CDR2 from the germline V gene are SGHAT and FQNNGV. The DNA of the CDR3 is TGTGCCAGCAGCTTACGGACAGTCTCCTACGAGCAGTACTTC. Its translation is CASSLRTVSYEQYF.

The CDR3 reads CASSATLAGLWAEQFF. For the CDR3, the DNA is TGTGCCAGCAGCGCAACGCTAGCGGGGCTGTGGGCTGAGCAGTTCTTC. This sequence joins TRBV9 and TRBJ2-1, with TRBD2 matching 9 bases. V gave up 3 bases and J gave up 9 bases; unmatched junction bases: 13. Germline values: CDR1 SGDLS, CDR2 YYNGEE. The CDR3 totals 16 residues.

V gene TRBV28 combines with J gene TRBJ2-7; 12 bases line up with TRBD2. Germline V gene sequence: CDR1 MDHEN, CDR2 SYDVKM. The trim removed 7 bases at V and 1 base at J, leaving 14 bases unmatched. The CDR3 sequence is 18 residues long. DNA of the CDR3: TGTGCCAGCATCCCCCCGGGACTAGCGGGCGCGAAATCCTACGAGCAGTACTTC. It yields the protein CASIPPGLAGAKSYEQYF.

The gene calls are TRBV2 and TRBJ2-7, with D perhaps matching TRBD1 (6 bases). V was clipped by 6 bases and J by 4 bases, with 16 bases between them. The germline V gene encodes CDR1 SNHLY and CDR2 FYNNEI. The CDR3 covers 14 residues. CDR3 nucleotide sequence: TGTGCCAGCAGCCTAACAGGGACGGGGTACGAGCAGTACTTC. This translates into CASSLTGTGYEQYF.

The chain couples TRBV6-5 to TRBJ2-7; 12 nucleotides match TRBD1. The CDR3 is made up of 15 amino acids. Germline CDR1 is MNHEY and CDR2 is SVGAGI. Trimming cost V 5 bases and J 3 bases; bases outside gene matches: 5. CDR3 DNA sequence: TGTGCCAGCAGTCCGGGACAGGGGGCTTTCTACGAGCAGTACTTC. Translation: CASSPGQGAFYEQYF.

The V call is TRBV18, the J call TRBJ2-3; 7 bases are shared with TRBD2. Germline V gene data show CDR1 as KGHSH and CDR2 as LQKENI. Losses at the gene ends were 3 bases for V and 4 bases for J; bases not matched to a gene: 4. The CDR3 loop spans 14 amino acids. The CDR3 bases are TGTGCCAGCTCACCGAGCGGGATCGCAGATACGCAGTATTTT. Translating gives CASSPSGIADTQYF. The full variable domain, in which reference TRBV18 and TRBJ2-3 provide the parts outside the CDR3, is NAGVMQNPRHLVRRRGQEARLRCSPMKGHSHVYWYRQLPEEGLKFMVYLQKENIIDESGMPKERFSAEFPKEGPSILRIQQVVRGDSAAYFCASSPSGIADTQYFGPGTRLTVL.

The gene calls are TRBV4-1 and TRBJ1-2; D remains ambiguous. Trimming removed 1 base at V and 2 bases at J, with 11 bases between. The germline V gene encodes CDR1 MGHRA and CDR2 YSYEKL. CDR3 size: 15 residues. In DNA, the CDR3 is TGCGCCAGCAGCCAAGTCTTAGGAGGGAACTATGGCTACACCTTC. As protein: CASSQVLGGNYGYTF.

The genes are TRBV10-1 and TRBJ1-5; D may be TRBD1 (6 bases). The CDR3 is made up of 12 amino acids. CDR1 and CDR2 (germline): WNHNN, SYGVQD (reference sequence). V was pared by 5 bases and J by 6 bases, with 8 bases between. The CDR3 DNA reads TGCGCCAGCAGTACAGGGAGTCAGCCCCAGCATTTT. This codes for CASSTGSQPQHF.